These T cell receptor beta chains were read from a single sample in a study of identical twins. In TCRdb, the 5' RACE reads were re-called with MiXCR into one record per CDR3 protein. The table shows 200,000 to 250,000 distinct CDR3 sequences, with more than 6.5% occurring only once. The data also belong to a second study, concerning yellow fever vaccine responses in identical twins.

The specimen sequenced was memory (CD45RO+) T cells sorted from blood. Source of these receptors: a woman under 30 in good health. Both conserved end residues are part of each CDR3. D genes are given only for firm matches. The size field is filled for only some rows; it gives once, few, many or a size class.

cdr3_length: 14
j_call: TRBJ2-1
clone_size: .
d_call: TRBD2
v_call: TRBV10-3
cdr3_nt: TGTGCCATCAGTGGACTAGCGGCCGGGGATGAGCAGTTCTTC
cdr3_aa: CAISGLAAGDEQFF

cdr3_length: 16
j_call: TRBJ2-5
clone_size: many
d_call: TRBD2
v_call: TRBV12-3/TRBV12-4
cdr3_nt: TGTGCCAGCAGTCCGGTGACTAGCGGGGGGTTGGAGACCCAGTACTTC
cdr3_aa: CASSPVTSGGLETQYF

cdr3_length: 15
j_call: TRBJ2-3
clone_size: few
d_call: TRBD1
v_call: TRBV28
cdr3_nt: TGTGCCAGCAGACATCCGGGACAGGGCACAGATACGCAGTATTTT
cdr3_aa: CASRHPGQGTDTQYF

cdr3_length: 11
j_call: TRBJ2-7
clone_size: many
d_call: .
v_call: TRBV20-1
cdr3_nt: TGCAGTGCTCCCGGGGTGGACGAGCAGTACTTC
cdr3_aa: CSAPGVDEQYF

cdr3_length: 14
j_call: TRBJ2-7
clone_size: many
d_call: TRBD2
v_call: TRBV6-2/TRBV6-3
cdr3_nt: TGTGCCAGCAGTTATGATAGCGGGAGCCACGAGCAGTACTTC
cdr3_aa: CASSYDSGSHEQYF

cdr3_length: 16
j_call: TRBJ2-2
clone_size: .
d_call: TRBD2
v_call: TRBV20-1
cdr3_nt: TGCAGTGCTCAACCGGGACTAGCGAGAGACACCGGGGAGCTGTTTTTT
cdr3_aa: CSAQPGLARDTGELFF

cdr3_length: 16
j_call: TRBJ2-2
clone_size: .
d_call: TRBD2
v_call: TRBV5-6
cdr3_nt: TGTGCCAGCAGCTTGGCGGGGGGGCCCGTCACCGGGGAGCTGTTTTTT
cdr3_aa: CASSLAGGPVTGELFF

cdr3_length: 12
j_call: TRBJ2-1
clone_size: .
d_call: TRBD2
v_call: TRBV20-1
cdr3_nt: TGCAGTGCTCCCGATAAGCGGGAGGGTCAGTTCTTC
cdr3_aa: CSAPDKREGQFF

cdr3_length: 19
j_call: TRBJ2-1
clone_size: many
d_call: TRBD2
v_call: TRBV4-3
cdr3_nt: TGCGCCAGCAGCCAACCGACAGGACTAGCGGGAATCTCCTACAATGAGCAGTTCTTC
cdr3_aa: CASSQPTGLAGISYNEQFF

cdr3_length: 12
j_call: TRBJ2-2
clone_size: many
d_call: .
v_call: TRBV3-1
cdr3_nt: TGTGCCAGCAGCCAGAGGGCCGGGGAGCTGTTTTTT
cdr3_aa: CASSQRAGELFF

cdr3_length: 13
j_call: TRBJ1-2
clone_size: .
d_call: .
v_call: TRBV12-3/TRBV12-4
cdr3_nt: TGTGCCAGCAGTTCCGGGTCTGACTATGGCTACACCTTC
cdr3_aa: CASSSGSDYGYTF

cdr3_length: 13
j_call: TRBJ2-7
clone_size: many
d_call: TRBD1
v_call: TRBV25-1
cdr3_nt: TGTGCCAGCAATGGGGACAGGGTCTACGAGCAGTACTTC
cdr3_aa: CASNGDRVYEQYF

cdr3_length: 15
j_call: TRBJ2-7
clone_size: many
d_call: TRBD1
v_call: TRBV20-1
cdr3_nt: TGCAGTGCTAGAGATCCTTCAGGGGGCGGTTACGAGCAGTACTTC
cdr3_aa: CSARDPSGGGYEQYF

cdr3_length: 18
j_call: TRBJ2-6
clone_size: few
d_call: TRBD2
v_call: TRBV14
cdr3_nt: TGTGCCAGCAGCCGCCTACCCCCGGGAGGACCTGGGGCCAACGTCCTGACTTTC
cdr3_aa: CASSRLPPGGPGANVLTF

cdr3_length: 16
j_call: TRBJ2-2
clone_size: .
d_call: .
v_call: TRBV5-1
cdr3_nt: TGCGCCAGCAGCTTAAAAGAGCAGGGTAGCACCGGGGAGCTGTTTTTT
cdr3_aa: CASSLKEQGSTGELFF

cdr3_length: 17
j_call: TRBJ1-2
clone_size: many
d_call: TRBD1
v_call: TRBV28
cdr3_nt: TGTGCCAGCAGTTCCCCACTTCTTCGCGGACAGGGTGAAGGCTACACCTTC
cdr3_aa: CASSSPLLRGQGEGYTF

cdr3_length: 14
j_call: TRBJ2-1
clone_size: many
d_call: TRBD2
v_call: TRBV12-3/TRBV12-4
cdr3_nt: TGTGCCAGCCTGCTAGCGGGGGGGCGCAATGAGCAGTTCTTC
cdr3_aa: CASLLAGGRNEQFF

cdr3_length: 15
j_call: TRBJ2-3
clone_size: many
d_call: TRBD1
v_call: TRBV12-3/TRBV12-4
cdr3_nt: TGTGCCAGCAGGCTGGACAGGGGAATCACAGATACGCAGTATTTT
cdr3_aa: CASRLDRGITDTQYF

cdr3_length: 18
j_call: TRBJ2-3
clone_size: .
d_call: TRBD1
v_call: TRBV11-2
cdr3_nt: TGTGCCAGCAGCTTAGATCCCCTCCCAGGGGGCGGCACAGATACGCAGTATTTT
cdr3_aa: CASSLDPLPGGGTDTQYF

cdr3_length: 16
j_call: TRBJ2-7
clone_size: few
d_call: .
v_call: TRBV28
cdr3_nt: TGTGCCAGCAGTTTAAACCCCTCCAAAGGCGGCTACGAGCAGTACTTC
cdr3_aa: CASSLNPSKGGYEQYF

cdr3_length: 15
j_call: TRBJ2-1
clone_size: .
d_call: TRBD2
v_call: TRBV10-1
cdr3_nt: TGCGCCAGCACCATGGGGTCGGGAGGAACCAAAGAGCAGTTCTTC
cdr3_aa: CASTMGSGGTKEQFF

cdr3_length: 13
j_call: TRBJ1-6
clone_size: once
d_call: .
v_call: TRBV5-6
cdr3_nt: TGTGCCAGCAGCTTGTATGGAAACCCACCCCTCCACTTT
cdr3_aa: CASSLYGNPPLHF

cdr3_length: 15
j_call: TRBJ2-1
clone_size: many
d_call: TRBD2
v_call: TRBV9
cdr3_nt: TGTGCCAGCAGCGTTAGCGGGAGTGCCTACAATGAGCAGTTCTTC
cdr3_aa: CASSVSGSAYNEQFF

cdr3_length: 13
j_call: TRBJ2-7
clone_size: .
d_call: TRBD1
v_call: TRBV7-2
cdr3_nt: TGTGCCAGCAGCCTGACCGGACAGGGGAAGCACGGCTTC
cdr3_aa: CASSLTGQGKHGF

cdr3_length: 15
j_call: TRBJ2-3
clone_size: many
d_call: TRBD2
v_call: TRBV10-3
cdr3_nt: TGTGCCGCCACGGGAGCGGGAGGGCCTGAAGATACGCAGTATTTT
cdr3_aa: CAATGAGGPEDTQYF

cdr3_length: 14
j_call: TRBJ2-7
clone_size: many
d_call: .
v_call: TRBV2
cdr3_nt: TGTGCCAGCAGTCTGAGGGGGTTCCCGTACGAGCAGTACTTC
cdr3_aa: CASSLRGFPYEQYF

cdr3_length: 14
j_call: TRBJ2-3
clone_size: .
d_call: .
v_call: TRBV5-4
cdr3_nt: TGTGCCAGCAGCTTTGGGACTGATACAGATACGCAGTATTTT
cdr3_aa: CASSFGTDTDTQYF

cdr3_length: 15
j_call: TRBJ2-7
clone_size: .
d_call: TRBD1
v_call: TRBV6-5
cdr3_nt: TGTGCCAGCAGTTTAAACGGACAGGGAGGCGACGAGCAGTACTTC
cdr3_aa: CASSLNGQGGDEQYF

cdr3_length: 14
j_call: TRBJ1-5
clone_size: many
d_call: .
v_call: TRBV20-1
cdr3_nt: TGCAGTGCTAGTCCGGGCAGAGAATATCAGCCCCAGCATTTT
cdr3_aa: CSASPGREYQPQHF

cdr3_length: 15
j_call: TRBJ2-7
clone_size: .
d_call: .
v_call: TRBV4-2
cdr3_nt: TGTGCCAGCAGCCCAGGGTTTCAGAGCTCCTACGAGCAGTACTTC
cdr3_aa: CASSPGFQSSYEQYF

cdr3_length: 14
j_call: TRBJ1-1
clone_size: few
d_call: TRBD1
v_call: TRBV28
cdr3_nt: TGTGCCAGCAGCCGGGGACAGTATAACACTGAAGCTTTCTTT
cdr3_aa: CASSRGQYNTEAFF

cdr3_length: 15
j_call: TRBJ2-6
clone_size: few
d_call: .
v_call: TRBV28
cdr3_nt: TGTGCCAGCATTCGGGGGGCGGTTGGGGCCAACGTCCTGACTTTC
cdr3_aa: CASIRGAVGANVLTF

cdr3_length: 14
j_call: TRBJ2-7
clone_size: many
d_call: .
v_call: TRBV3-1
cdr3_nt: TGTGCCAGCAGCCCTACCTGGACGAACCACGAGCAGTACTTC
cdr3_aa: CASSPTWTNHEQYF

cdr3_length: 15
j_call: TRBJ2-1
clone_size: few
d_call: TRBD1
v_call: TRBV7-7
cdr3_nt: TGTGCTAGCAGCTCTCGACAGGGGTGGTCGGATGAGCAGTTCTTC
cdr3_aa: CASSSRQGWSDEQFF

cdr3_length: 14
j_call: TRBJ2-5
clone_size: many
d_call: .
v_call: TRBV20-1
cdr3_nt: TGCAGTGCTAGGGACAGAGGGTACCAAGAGACCCAGTACTTC
cdr3_aa: CSARDRGYQETQYF

cdr3_length: 15
j_call: TRBJ1-2
clone_size: many
d_call: .
v_call: TRBV24-1
cdr3_nt: TGTGCCACCAGTGATCGTTCACAGGGACACTATGGCTACACCTTC
cdr3_aa: CATSDRSQGHYGYTF

cdr3_length: 13
j_call: TRBJ2-5
clone_size: many
d_call: .
v_call: TRBV28
cdr3_nt: TGTGCCAGCAGTTTGCTCCCCGGGGAGACCCAGTACTTC
cdr3_aa: CASSLLPGETQYF

cdr3_length: 16
j_call: TRBJ1-5
clone_size: few
d_call: TRBD1
v_call: TRBV28
cdr3_nt: TGTGCCAGCAGTTCTCCCGGGACAGGGGCCTTGAGGACCCAGCATTTT
cdr3_aa: CASSSPGTGALRTQHF

cdr3_length: 16
j_call: TRBJ2-3
clone_size: .
d_call: TRBD2
v_call: TRBV7-2
cdr3_nt: TGTGCCAGCAGCTTAGCGGGGCGGGGGGGCACAGATACGCAGTATTTT
cdr3_aa: CASSLAGRGGTDTQYF

cdr3_length: 13
j_call: TRBJ2-7
clone_size: many
d_call: .
v_call: TRBV29-1
cdr3_nt: TGCAGCGTCCGGGGTGGGAATATGGACGAGCAGTACTTC
cdr3_aa: CSVRGGNMDEQYF

cdr3_length: 16
j_call: TRBJ2-3
clone_size: few
d_call: TRBD1
v_call: TRBV5-1
cdr3_nt: TGCGCCAGCAGCCCGCGACAGGGGATTAGCACAGATACGCAGTATTTT
cdr3_aa: CASSPRQGISTDTQYF

cdr3_length: 19
j_call: TRBJ2-7
clone_size: many
d_call: TRBD2
v_call: TRBV28
cdr3_nt: TGTGCCAGCAACACTAGACTAGCGGGAGGAGATTACCATTCCTACGAGCAGTACTTC
cdr3_aa: CASNTRLAGGDYHSYEQYF

cdr3_length: 14
j_call: TRBJ2-3
clone_size: many
d_call: TRBD2
v_call: TRBV20-1
cdr3_nt: TGCAGTGCTTCGACTAGCGGGAGGGCGGATACGCAGTATTTT
cdr3_aa: CSASTSGRADTQYF

cdr3_length: 15
j_call: TRBJ2-1
clone_size: many
d_call: TRBD2
v_call: TRBV15
cdr3_nt: TGTGCCACGATAGCGGGAGGCCGGATGGGCAATGAGCAGTTCTTC
cdr3_aa: CATIAGGRMGNEQFF

cdr3_length: 12
j_call: TRBJ2-5
clone_size: few
d_call: TRBD1
v_call: TRBV20-1
cdr3_nt: TGCAGTGCTGGAGGACAGGGGCCGGGAGGGTACTTC
cdr3_aa: CSAGGQGPGGYF

cdr3_length: 13
j_call: TRBJ2-1
clone_size: .
d_call: TRBD2
v_call: TRBV28
cdr3_nt: TGTGCCAGCAGTTTACCCGACGGGAGGGAGCAGTTCTTC
cdr3_aa: CASSLPDGREQFF

cdr3_length: 16
j_call: TRBJ2-7
clone_size: many
d_call: .
v_call: TRBV3-1
cdr3_nt: TGTGCCAGCAGCCAGCGAGGTGGCAGGGGCACTTACGAGCAGTACTTC
cdr3_aa: CASSQRGGRGTYEQYF

cdr3_length: 17
j_call: TRBJ2-4
clone_size: .
d_call: TRBD2
v_call: TRBV28
cdr3_nt: TGTGCCAGCAGTCCAAAGACTAGCGGGGGAGTTAAAAACATTCAGTACTTC
cdr3_aa: CASSPKTSGGVKNIQYF

cdr3_length: 14
j_call: TRBJ2-1
clone_size: many
d_call: .
v_call: TRBV6-2/TRBV6-3
cdr3_nt: TGTGCCAGCAGTTACTCGGACAGCTACAATGAGCAGTTCTTC
cdr3_aa: CASSYSDSYNEQFF

cdr3_length: 13
j_call: TRBJ1-5
clone_size: few
d_call: .
v_call: TRBV6-1
cdr3_nt: TGTGCCAGCAGCCTCCTGACGTATCAGCCCCAGCATTTT
cdr3_aa: CASSLLTYQPQHF

cdr3_length: 11
j_call: TRBJ2-2
clone_size: .
d_call: .
v_call: TRBV4-1
cdr3_nt: TGCGCCAGCAGCCACCCAGGGGAGCTGTTTTTT
cdr3_aa: CASSHPGELFF

cdr3_length: 13
j_call: TRBJ2-7
clone_size: .
d_call: .
v_call: TRBV6-1
cdr3_nt: TGTGCCAGCAGTGAAGGGGACACCTACGAGCAGTACTTC
cdr3_aa: CASSEGDTYEQYF

cdr3_length: 13
j_call: TRBJ2-5
clone_size: many
d_call: .
v_call: TRBV10-3
cdr3_nt: TGTGCCATCAGTGTCGAACGCGAGGAGACCCAGTACTTC
cdr3_aa: CAISVEREETQYF

cdr3_length: 15
j_call: TRBJ2-4
clone_size: .
d_call: TRBD2
v_call: TRBV6-4
cdr3_nt: TGTGCCAGCAGTCAGGGGACTAGCGGGGAAAACATTCAGTACTTC
cdr3_aa: CASSQGTSGENIQYF

cdr3_length: 19
j_call: TRBJ2-3
clone_size: few
d_call: TRBD2
v_call: TRBV28
cdr3_nt: TGTGCCAGCAGCCCTACTAGCGGGAGTAAGAGCGGCGCCACAGATACGCAGTATTTT
cdr3_aa: CASSPTSGSKSGATDTQYF

cdr3_length: 14
j_call: TRBJ2-3
clone_size: .
d_call: TRBD1
v_call: TRBV7-8
cdr3_nt: TGTGCCAGCGGCTCCGGGACAGGGCCAGATACGCAGTATTTT
cdr3_aa: CASGSGTGPDTQYF

cdr3_length: 16
j_call: TRBJ2-1
clone_size: many
d_call: TRBD1
v_call: TRBV4-3
cdr3_nt: TGCGCCAGCAGCCAACAAACAGGGGGCTCCTACAATGAGCAGTTCTTC
cdr3_aa: CASSQQTGGSYNEQFF

cdr3_length: 15
j_call: TRBJ1-5
clone_size: many
d_call: TRBD1
v_call: TRBV12-3/TRBV12-4
cdr3_nt: TGTGCCAGCAGTTTAGGGACAGGGTCAAATCAGCCCCAGCATTTT
cdr3_aa: CASSLGTGSNQPQHF

cdr3_length: 15
j_call: TRBJ2-5
clone_size: many
d_call: .
v_call: TRBV14
cdr3_nt: TGTGCCAGCAGCCCTTGGACCAATACGGGAGAGACCCAGTACTTC
cdr3_aa: CASSPWTNTGETQYF